The clone carrying this T cell receptor beta chain was recorded once. The data originate from a study of blood T cell repertoires in COVID-19. Study-level information: PBMCs, B-cell-depleted T cells, or T cells provided the cDNA or gDNA that made up the material.

The protocol was immunoSEQ multiplex PCR, while the TCRdb copy is restricted to in-frame clones and leaves out a portion. The sample lists about 97,000 clones; about 90% were seen once. Germline V gives CDR1 LNHDA, CDR2 SQIVND (reference sequence). Trimming removed 4 bases from V and 2 bases from J; junction bases left unmatched: 7. The CDR3 runs 16 residues. The specimen was peripheral blood. This TCR came from a man in his forties or fifties with active COVID-19. V gene TRBV19 combines with J gene TRBJ1-1; TRBD1 matches 10 bases. The CDR3 reads CASSTSRDRGNTEAFF. Here the CDR3 DNA reads TGTGCCAGTAGTACAAGCCGGGACAGGGGTAACACTGAAGCTTTCTTT.